The 18 T cell receptor beta chains below all came from one sample that was sequenced in a study of control samples from healthy donors and cancer patients. TCRdb keeps only in-frame clones here, not all; method: immunoSEQ multiplex PCR. The sample consists of fewer than 90,000 clones, around 94% of them appearing once. Sequenced input: blood. These TCRs come from a woman between 35 and 50 years old in good health.

This clone has just a few counts. The chain employs TRBV11-3 and TRBJ2-5; TRBD2 matches at 10 bases. CDR3 length equals 15 residues. CDR1 is SGHNT, CDR2 YENEEA, per germline. V shed 5 bases and J 3 bases; nucleotides not matched to a gene: 6. CDR3 nucleotides: TGTGCCAGCAGCCGAGGACTAGCGGATAAAGAGACCCAGTACTTC. As protein: CASSRGLADKETQYF. The variable domain in full, completed from reference TRBV11-3 and TRBJ2-5, reads EAGVVQSPRYKIIEKKQPVAFWCNPISGHNTLYWYLQNLGQGPELLIRYENEEAVDDSQLPKDRFSAERLKGVDSTLKIQPAELGDSAVYLCASSRGLADKETQYFGPGTRLLVL.

This chain uses TRBV2 with TRBJ2-7; TRBD2 might be the D (6 bases). Germline assignment: CDR1 SNHLY and CDR2 FYNNEI. CDR3 size: 14 residues. V shed 9 bases and J shed 0 bases, with 15 bases lying between them. The chain's CDR3 is CARTRGVDSYEQYF. In DNA form, the CDR3 reads TGTGCCAGAACACGCGGGGTCGACTCCTACGAGCAGTACTTC.

The genes are TRBV9 and TRBJ2-2; the D gene could be TRBD1 or TRBD2 (5 bases each). The CDR3 extends over 15 amino acids. With 0 bases removed from V and 5 bases from J, the gap between germline ends came to 11 bases. The V gene's germline CDR1 is SGDLS and CDR2 YYNGEE. CDR3 loop: CASSVGGIRTGELFF. The CDR3 DNA reads as TGTGCCAGCAGCGTAGGGGGGATTCGAACCGGGGAGCTGTTTTTT.

This clone occurred once. This chain connects TRBV27 to TRBJ1-1; maybe TRBD1 (6 bases). Germline CDR1 reads MNHEY; CDR2 reads SMNVEV (reference sequence). CDR3 length: 14 residues. V was clipped by 3 bases and J by 7 bases, with 15 bases between them. CDR3 sequence reads: CASSLETGLGEAFF. As DNA, the CDR3 is TGTGCCAGCAGTTTGGAAACAGGGTTGGGTGAAGCTTTCTTT.

In its sample, this clone was seen once. The chain couples TRBV28 to TRBJ1-6; 7 bases align to TRBD1. From germline, CDR1 is MDHEN and CDR2 SYDVKM. The CDR3 runs 16 residues. With 6 bases clipped from V and 7 bases from J, the junction kept 12 bases outside the gene matches. This CDR3 is CASRPQGTARNSPLHF. The CDR3 region has the DNA TGTGCCAGCAGGCCGCAGGGGACAGCCCGCAATTCACCCCTCCACTTT.

In its sample, this clone was seen once. The chain employs TRBV24-1 and TRBJ2-2; the D is unclear. The CDR3 length is 12 residues. Germline V lookup: CDR1 KGHDR, CDR2 SFDVKD. Trimming left V 6 bases short and J 4 bases short, with 5 bases between. The CDR3 is CATSSTTGELFF. The DNA of the CDR3 is TGTGCCACCAGTTCTACCACCGGGGAGCTGTTTTTT.

The rearrangement uses TRBV3-1 (or the pseudogene TRBV3-2) and TRBJ2-3, with 7 nucleotides matching TRBD1. CDR3 size: 14 residues. The trim removed 4 bases at V and 3 bases at J, leaving 4 bases unmatched. Germline values: CDR1 LGHDT, CDR2 YNNKEL (reference sequence). The CDR3 loop reads CASSLQGRTDTQYF. The CDR3 DNA is TGTGCCAGCAGCCTACAGGGGCGGACAGATACGCAGTATTTT.

The chain joins TRBV18 to TRBJ2-5; the D gene is possibly TRBD1 (5 bases). CDR3 length: 13 residues. Trimming took off 3 bases at V and 2 bases at J, with 7 bases between the two ends. CDR1 and CDR2 from the germline V gene are KGHSH and LQKENI. The CDR3 coding sequence is TGTGCCAGCTCACCGGGGCAGCAAGAGACCCAGTACTTC. Translated, it gives CASSPGQQETQYF.

The chain employs TRBV24-1 and TRBJ1-2; tentative D call: TRBD1 (6 bases). The CDR3 contains 14 residues. Germline V gene data show CDR1 as KGHDR and CDR2 as SFDVKD. The V end was cut by 4 bases, the J end by 4 bases, with 12 bases between. CDR3 sequence reads: CATSENDRSYGYTF. The CDR3 DNA follows: TGTGCCACCAGTGAAAATGACAGGAGCTATGGCTACACCTTC.

The genes are TRBV5-1 and TRBJ2-7; 8 bases match TRBD1. Germline trimming cut 4 bases from V and 4 bases from J; bases unmatched to any gene: 7. CDR3 length: 14 amino acids. The germline V gene has CDR1 SGHRS and CDR2 YFSETQ. The CDR3 DNA is TGCGCCAGCAGCCCCGGACAGGGCAATTACGAGCAGTACTTC. It codes for CASSPGQGNYEQYF.

V usage is TRBV19 and J usage is TRBJ1-1, with D unclear. The CDR3 has 14 amino acids. Trimming pared 0 bases from V and 1 base from J, leaving 6 bases between. Germline V gene lookup returns CDR1 LNHDA and CDR2 SQIVND (reference sequence). For the CDR3, the DNA is TGTGCCAGTAGTATAGACTGGGGGAACACTGAAGCTTTCTTT. It encodes CASSIDWGNTEAFF.

The chain uses TRBV6-1 and TRBJ1-2, with TRBD1 as a possible D gene (5 bases). CDR1 is MNHNS and CDR2 is SASEGT in the germline V gene. The CDR3 covers 14 residues. The germline V and J ends were trimmed by 6 bases and 2 bases, with 13 bases remaining between them. This CDR3 reads CASSQDRQNYGYTF. CDR3 nucleotide sequence: TGTGCCAGCAGCCAGGACCGACAGAACTATGGCTACACCTTC.

The V call is TRBV9, the J call TRBJ1-2; D remains unclear. The CDR3 spans 16 residues. Germline V gene sequence: CDR1 SGDLS, CDR2 YYNGEE. Trimming stripped 2 bases from V and 0 bases from J, with 14 bases between. CDR3 sequence reads: CASSVEMAFPNYGYTF. CDR3 in DNA: TGTGCCAGCAGCGTTGAAATGGCGTTCCCTAACTATGGCTACACCTTC.

This clone was counted only a few times. The chain joins TRBV4-2 to TRBJ2-7; the match to TRBD1 covers 9 bases. V was clipped by 1 base and J by 0 bases; unmatched bases: 1. This CDR3 has 15 amino acids. CDR1 is LGHNA, CDR2 YNFKEQ, per germline. CDR3 bases: TGTGCCAGCAGCCAAGGGACAGGGGACTCCTACGAGCAGTACTTC. Translated: CASSQGTGDSYEQYF.

V and J are TRBV7-8 and TRBJ2-7, with 8 bases matching TRBD1. V shed 5 bases, J shed 3 bases, and the junction held 9 bases outside the gene matches. The V gene's germline CDR1 is SGHVS and CDR2 FQNEAQ. CDR3 length: 15 residues. The CDR3 nucleotides read TGTGCCAGCAGCCGAGGGAGACAGGGGTTCTACGAGCAGTACTTC. Its protein product is CASSRGRQGFYEQYF.

This clone was recorded only once. The V gene is TRBV27, the J gene TRBJ2-1; unclear D gene. CDR3 length: 13 amino acids. The ends were cut back, 1 base at V and 7 bases at J, with 8 bases in the middle. Germline V gene lookup returns CDR1 MNHEY and CDR2 SMNVEV (reference sequence). In DNA form, the CDR3 reads TGTGCCAGCAGTTTATTTTTCTGGAATGAGCAGTTCTTC. It is translated as CASSLFFWNEQFF.

The chain links TRBV4-2 to TRBJ2-3; 10 nucleotides agree with TRBD2. This CDR3 comprises 19 residues. Trimming took 1 base from V and 0 from J; bases not matched to a gene: 10. Germline V gene sequence: CDR1 LGHNA, CDR2 YNFKEQ. CDR3 in amino acids: CASSQGSSGGASSTDTQYF. The CDR3 bases are TGTGCCAGCAGCCAAGGATCCAGCGGGGGGGCATCTAGCACAGATACGCAGTATTTT.

The chain recombines TRBV4-1 with TRBJ2-1; D remains ambiguous. The germline V and J ends were trimmed by 0 bases and 5 bases, with 5 bases remaining between them. The CDR3 spans 13 residues. Germline CDR1 MGHRA, CDR2 YSYEKL. CDR3 sequence: CASSQESHNEQFF. CDR3 nucleotides: TGCGCCAGCAGCCAAGAGTCACACAATGAGCAGTTCTTC.